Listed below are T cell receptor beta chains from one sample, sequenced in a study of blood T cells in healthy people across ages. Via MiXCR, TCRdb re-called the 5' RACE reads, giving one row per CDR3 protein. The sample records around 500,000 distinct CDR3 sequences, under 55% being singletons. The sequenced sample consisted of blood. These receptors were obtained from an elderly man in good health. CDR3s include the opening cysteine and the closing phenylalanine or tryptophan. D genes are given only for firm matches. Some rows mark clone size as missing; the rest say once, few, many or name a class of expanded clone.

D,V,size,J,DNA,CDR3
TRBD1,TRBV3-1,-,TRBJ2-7,TGTGCCAGCAGCCTCGGACAGGGCGCGACCTACGAGCAGTACTTC,CASSLGQGATYEQYF
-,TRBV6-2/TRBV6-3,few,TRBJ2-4,TGTGCCAGCAGTAACCGGGTATCCTGGGTGCAGTACTTC,CASSNRVSWVQYF
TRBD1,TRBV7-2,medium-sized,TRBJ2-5,TGTGCCAGCAGCTTCACAGGGGGGGAGACCCAGTACTTC,CASSFTGGETQYF
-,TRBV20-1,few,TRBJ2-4,TGCAGTGCTAGGTGGGGCGGGGAAGCCAAAAACATTCAGTACTTC,CSARWGGEAKNIQYF
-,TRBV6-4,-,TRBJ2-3,TGTGCCAGCAGTGACTCGAGACAGACGCAGTATTTT,CASSDSRQTQYF
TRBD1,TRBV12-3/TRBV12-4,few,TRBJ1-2,TGTGCCAGCAGTTATCGGGACAGGGCCTATGGCTACACCTTC,CASSYRDRAYGYTF
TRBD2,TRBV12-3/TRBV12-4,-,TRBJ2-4,TGTGCCCCCAATCCTACTAGCGGGAGGTACTTC,CAPNPTSGRYF
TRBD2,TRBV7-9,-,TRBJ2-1,TGTGCCAGCAGACTAACCGGGACTATCAATGAGCAGTTCTTC,CASRLTGTINEQFF
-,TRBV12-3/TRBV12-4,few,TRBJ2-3,TGTGCCAGCAGTTCGGGGGACCCGCAGTATTTT,CASSSGDPQYF
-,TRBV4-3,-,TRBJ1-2,TGCGCCAGCAGCCAGACCCCAGGAAGGGGTAACTATGGCTACACCTTC,CASSQTPGRGNYGYTF
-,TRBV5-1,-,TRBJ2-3,TGCGCCAGCAGCGTGGCTAAGGCGGCGGCAGATACGCAGTATTTT,CASSVAKAAADTQYF
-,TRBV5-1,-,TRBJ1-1,TGCGCCAGCAGCGCTGGGAGCGCTGGTCTGGCTGAAGCTTTCTTT,CASSAGSAGLAEAFF
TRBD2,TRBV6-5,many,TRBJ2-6,TGTGCCACGACTAGCGGGGGCTCTGGGGCCAACGTCCTGACTTTC,CATTSGGSGANVLTF
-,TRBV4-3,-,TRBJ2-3,TGCGCCAGCAGCCTATCCCGGGCTTCGAGGGGGGCCACAGATACGCAGTATTTT,CASSLSRASRGATDTQYF
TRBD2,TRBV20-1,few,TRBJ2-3,TGCAGTGCCCTGACTAGCGGGGCAGATACGCAGTATTTT,CSALTSGADTQYF
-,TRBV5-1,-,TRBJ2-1,TGCGCCAGTGAACCGGGGGTCTCCTACAATGAGCAGTTCTTC,CASEPGVSYNEQFF
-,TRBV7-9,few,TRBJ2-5,TGTGCCAGCAGCTACTCACAGGGAGGGACCCAGTACTTC,CASSYSQGGTQYF
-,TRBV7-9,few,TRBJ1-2,TGTGCCACCCCAGACGCGGATGGCTATGGCTACACCTTC,CATPDADGYGYTF
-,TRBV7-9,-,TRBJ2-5,TGTACCAGCAGCTTAGGGGGTGCGGGAGAGCAGTACTTC,CTSSLGGAGEQYF
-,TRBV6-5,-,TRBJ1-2,TGTGCCAGCAGTTACTCAGGGCGGAAGGACTATGGCTACACCTTC,CASSYSGRKDYGYTF
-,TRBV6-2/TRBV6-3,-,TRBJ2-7,TGTGCCAGCAGCCGTCCGGGCCCCTCCTACGAGCAGTACTTC,CASSRPGPSYEQYF
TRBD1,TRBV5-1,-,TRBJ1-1,TGCGCCAGCAGCGCGGGACAGAGCAACACTGAAGCTTTCTTT,CASSAGQSNTEAFF
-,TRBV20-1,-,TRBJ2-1,TGCAGTGCTCCGGACGGGCGGGAGCAGTTCTTC,CSAPDGREQFF
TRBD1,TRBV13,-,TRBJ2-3,TGTGCCAGCAGCTCGCGACAGGGTTCAGATACGCAGTATTTT,CASSSRQGSDTQYF
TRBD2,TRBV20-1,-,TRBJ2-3,TGCAGTGCTAGGGATACCGGGACTAGTCTCTCAGATACGCAGTATTTT,CSARDTGTSLSDTQYF
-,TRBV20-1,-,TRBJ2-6,TGCAGTGCTAGAGGTACAGGGTCTGGGGCCAACGTCCTGACTTTC,CSARGTGSGANVLTF
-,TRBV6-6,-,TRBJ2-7,TGTGCCAGCTTCGCCGAGGCAAGCGGCTCCTACAATGAGCAGTACTTC,CASFAEASGSYNEQYF
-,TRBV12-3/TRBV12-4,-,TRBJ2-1,TGTACCAGCAGTTTTAGTGAGTTACCTCCGAATGAGCAGTTCTTC,CTSSFSELPPNEQFF
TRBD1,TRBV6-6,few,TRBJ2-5,TGTGCCAGCAGCCCTCCGGGACAGAGGGGGGAGACCCAGTACTTC,CASSPPGQRGETQYF
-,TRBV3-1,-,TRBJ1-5,TGTGCCAGCAGCCAAGGGTCCAACAGCAATCAGCCCCAGCATTTT,CASSQGSNSNQPQHF
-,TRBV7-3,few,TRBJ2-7,TGTGCCAGCAGCTTACTGGGGGGGCCCACCTACGAGCAGTACTTC,CASSLLGGPTYEQYF
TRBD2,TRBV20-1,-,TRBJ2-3,TGCAGTGCCAGCCCCAGCGGGGGGTTGGATACGCAGTATTTT,CSASPSGGLDTQYF
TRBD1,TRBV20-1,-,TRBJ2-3,TGCAGTGCTAGAGATTGGCAGGGGGCGATAACAGATACGCAGTATTTT,CSARDWQGAITDTQYF